Listed below are T cell receptor beta chains from one sample, sequenced in a study of blood T cell repertoires in COVID-19. Profiled with immunoSEQ multiplex PCR; TCRdb holds only in-frame clones, not every one. In the table there are about 100,000 clones, roughly 87% of which are singletons. Sequencing used peripheral blood. The receptors shown here come from a man aged 30 to 45 in a cohort sampled during active COVID-19. CDR3s include the opening cysteine and the closing phenylalanine or tryptophan. A D gene is named only where the DNA matches it firmly. For some rows the clone size is stated as once, few or many, or as a class when expanded; others skip it.

size	D	V	J	CDR3	DNA
NA	NA	TRBV9	TRBJ1-1	CASSVGGGGTEAFF	TGTGCCAGCAGCGTAGGAGGGGGTGGCACTGAAGCTTTCTTT
NA	TRBD1	TRBV3-1/TRBV3-2	TRBJ1-1	CASSHGRDSMAFF	TGTGCCAGCAGCCATGGGCGGGACAGCATGGCTTTCTTT
NA	NA	TRBV4-1	TRBJ2-7	CASSQDQDSPYEQYF	TGCGCCAGCAGCCAAGATCAGGACAGTCCCTACGAGCAGTACTTC
NA	NA	TRBV12-3/TRBV12-4	TRBJ1-2	CASSFNTGYGYTF	TGTGCCAGCAGTTTTAATACAGGCTATGGCTACACCTTC
NA	TRBD1	TRBV12-5	TRBJ1-2	CASGLSGTGVFGYTF	TGTGCTAGTGGCCTATCCGGGACAGGGGTTTTTGGCTACACCTTC
NA	TRBD1	TRBV5-1	TRBJ1-4	CASSLSGGHSEKLFF	TGCGCCAGCAGCTTGTCAGGGGGGCACAGTGAAAAACTGTTTTTT
NA	NA	TRBV19	TRBJ2-3	CASRTSFGTDTQYF	TGTGCCAGTAGAACTAGCTTCGGCACAGATACGCAGTATTTT
few	NA	TRBV28	TRBJ1-6	CASSQPGMNDSPLHF	TGTGCCAGCAGCCAGCCGGGGATGAACGATTCACCCCTCCACTTT
NA	NA	TRBV24-1	TRBJ2-2	CATSATGTGELFF	TGTGCCACCAGTGCCACGGGCACCGGGGAGCTGTTTTTT
NA	TRBD1	TRBV5-4	TRBJ1-2	CASSSKRTGKDGYTF	TGTGCCAGCAGCTCAAAGCGGACAGGGAAAGATGGCTACACCTTC
NA	TRBD1	TRBV9	TRBJ2-7	CASSSGQGAYEQYF	TGTGCCAGCAGCTCGGGACAGGGGGCCTACGAGCAGTACTTC
NA	NA	TRBV5-3	TRBJ1-1	CARSPGAAVTEAFF	TGTGCCAGAAGCCCAGGGGCCGCGGTTACTGAAGCTTTCTTT
NA	TRBD2	TRBV4-1	TRBJ2-5	CASSRSRLTSGGAETQYF	TGCGCCAGCAGCCGAAGTAGATTGACTAGCGGAGGAGCAGAGACCCAGTACTTC
NA	TRBD1	TRBV2	TRBJ2-7	CASSRTPGQGSYEQYF	TGTGCCAGCAGTCGGACTCCGGGACAGGGGTCCTACGAGCAGTACTTC
NA	TRBD2	TRBV19	TRBJ2-2	CASSIGLAGGLNTGELFF	TGTGCCAGTAGTATCGGGCTAGCGGGGGGGCTGAACACCGGGGAGCTGTTTTTT
few	TRBD1	TRBV19	TRBJ2-6	CASSISGTGVGSGANVLTF	TGTGCCAGTAGTATCTCGGGGACAGGGGTAGGCTCTGGGGCCAACGTCCTGACTTTC
NA	TRBD1	TRBV7-8	TRBJ2-2	CASSDYEQGSTGELFF	TGTGCCAGCAGCGATTATGAACAGGGGAGCACCGGGGAGCTGTTTTTT
once	TRBD1	TRBV10-3	TRBJ1-1	CAITPDRDTEAFF	TGTGCCATCACTCCCGACAGGGACACTGAAGCTTTCTTT
NA	TRBD2	TRBV7-9	TRBJ2-5	CASSSSRGGFAETQYF	TGTGCCAGCAGCTCGAGTCGCGGGGGTTTTGCGGAGACCCAGTACTTC
NA	NA	TRBV29-1	TRBJ1-1	CSVVGGTGNEAFF	TGCAGCGTTGTGGGGGGGACTGGGAATGAAGCTTTCTTT
once	TRBD1	TRBV5-6	TRBJ2-7	CASSSSGTGLGGEQYF	TGTGCCAGCAGCTCTTCCGGGACAGGGCTCGGGGGCGAGCAGTACTTC
NA	TRBD1	TRBV13	TRBJ2-3	CASSLNPGTGFTDTQYF	TGTGCCAGCAGCTTAAACCCGGGGACAGGGTTTACAGATACGCAGTATTTT
NA	TRBD1	TRBV2	TRBJ2-2	CASRPSQGSTGELFF	TGTGCCAGCAGGCCTTCACAGGGGAGTACCGGGGAGCTGTTTTTT
NA	NA	TRBV6-2/TRBV6-3	TRBJ1-1	CASSYRVNTEAFF	TGTGCCAGCAGTTATCGGGTGAACACTGAAGCTTTCTTT
few	TRBD1	TRBV3-1/TRBV3-2	TRBJ1-3	CASTGQDGNTIYF	TGTGCCAGCACGGGACAGGACGGAAACACCATATATTTT
NA	TRBD1	TRBV7-9	TRBJ1-1	CASSWGQGLTEAFF	TGTGCCAGCAGCTGGGGACAGGGTCTCACTGAAGCTTTCTTT
NA	NA	TRBV29-1	TRBJ2-1	CSVVGQDGGSEQFF	TGCAGCGTTGTCGGGCAGGACGGAGGGAGTGAGCAGTTCTTC
NA	NA	TRBV11-2	TRBJ2-2	CASSSGRSTGELFF	TGTGCCAGCAGCTCAGGGAGGAGCACCGGGGAGCTGTTTTTT
NA	TRBD1	TRBV10-3	TRBJ1-5	CATGTGGVKGQTQHF	TGTGCCACCGGGACAGGGGGCGTCAAGGGTCAAACCCAGCATTTT
NA	TRBD2	TRBV2	TRBJ2-7	CASSEVLRVAGASYEQYF	TGTGCCAGCAGTGAAGTCCTCCGGGTAGCGGGGGCCTCCTACGAGCAGTACTTC
NA	NA	TRBV11-3	TRBJ2-3	CASSGGSTDTQYF	TGTGCCAGCAGCGGCGGGAGCACAGATACGCAGTATTTT
NA	NA	TRBV7-9	TRBJ1-2	CASSLALTTVNYGYTF	TGTGCCAGCAGCTTAGCCCTCACCACAGTTAACTATGGCTACACCTTC
NA	TRBD1	TRBV28	TRBJ1-6	CASSLYGVGTGDNSPLHF	TGTGCCAGCAGTTTATATGGGGTCGGGACAGGAGATAATTCACCCCTCCACTTT
NA	NA	TRBV6-5	TRBJ2-1	CASSYFSDGLHGEQFF	TGTGCCAGCAGTTACTTCTCGGACGGACTACACGGTGAGCAGTTCTTC
NA	TRBD2	TRBV5-4	TRBJ2-1	CASSPSGGGYNEQFF	TGTGCCAGCAGCCCGAGCGGGGGGGGTTACAATGAGCAGTTCTTC
NA	NA	TRBV10-2	TRBJ1-1	CASSESAGGTEAFF	TGCGCCAGCAGTGAGTCTGCAGGAGGGACTGAAGCTTTCTTT
few	NA	TRBV7-2	TRBJ2-2	CASSLGRGNGELFF	TGTGCCAGCAGCTTAGGGAGGGGTAACGGGGAGCTGTTTTTT
NA	NA	TRBV7-2	TRBJ2-7	CASSLFFSTYEQYF	TGTGCCAGCAGCTTATTTTTTTCCACCTACGAGCAGTACTTC
NA	NA	TRBV6-5	TRBJ1-6	CASSYSLGGNNSPLHF	TGTGCCAGCAGTTACTCGCTCGGGGGAAATAATTCACCCCTCCACTTT
once	TRBD1	TRBV10-3	TRBJ1-1	CAISESGTGVRSTEAFF	TGTGCCATCAGTGAGTCGGGGACAGGGGTTAGGAGTACTGAAGCTTTCTTT
NA	NA	TRBV7-2	TRBJ2-2	CASSLVVMDYAWTGELFF	TGTGCCAGCAGCTTAGTGGTCATGGACTACGCGTGGACCGGGGAGCTGTTTTTT
NA	TRBD1	TRBV5-1	TRBJ2-7	CASGTGGYEQYF	TGCGCCAGCGGGACAGGCGGCTACGAGCAGTACTTC
NA	NA	TRBV2	TRBJ2-4	CASSPPGWGLNIQYF	TGTGCCAGCAGTCCTCCTGGGTGGGGGCTAAACATTCAGTACTTC
few	NA	TRBV10-3	TRBJ1-5	CAISESGLSNQPQHF	TGTGCCATCAGTGAGTCGGGACTAAGCAATCAGCCCCAGCATTTT
NA	NA	TRBV12-5	TRBJ2-6	CASGFTGSGANVLTF	TGTGCTAGTGGTTTTACAGGCTCTGGGGCCAACGTCCTGACTTTC
NA	TRBD1	TRBV10-3	TRBJ2-7	CAISLGQGEGEQYF	TGTGCCATCAGTCTCGGACAGGGGGAAGGCGAGCAGTACTTC
NA	NA	TRBV5-1	TRBJ2-3	CASKGQDGGLGTQYF	TGCGCCAGCAAGGGACAAGACGGCGGGCTAGGTACGCAGTATTTT
NA	TRBD1	TRBV28	TRBJ1-4	CASSFPGGAGEKLFF	TGTGCCAGCAGTTTTCCAGGGGGCGCCGGTGAAAAACTGTTTTTT
NA	NA	TRBV12-3/TRBV12-4	TRBJ1-1	CASSARDTAFF	TGTGCCAGCAGTGCCCGGGACACGGCTTTCTTT
NA	TRBD2	TRBV7-2	TRBJ2-3	CASSFPKERGGDTQYF	TGTGCCAGCAGCTTCCCGAAGGAGCGGGGGGGAGATACGCAGTATTTT
once	NA	TRBV5-1	TRBJ1-1	CASSLGDTNTEAFF	TGCGCCAGCAGCTTGGGGGACACGAACACTGAAGCTTTCTTT
NA	NA	TRBV28	TRBJ2-7	CASSLNPYEQYF	TGTGCCAGCAGTTTAAATCCATACGAGCAGTACTTC
NA	NA	TRBV7-2	TRBJ1-5	CASSLGQRSNQPQHF	TGTGCCAGCAGCCTAGGACAGAGAAGCAATCAGCCCCAGCATTTT
NA	TRBD1	TRBV7-2	TRBJ1-1	CASSLVGGNVMNTEAFF	TGTGCCAGCAGCTTAGTAGGGGGCAATGTAATGAACACTGAAGCTTTCTTT
NA	NA	TRBV28	TRBJ1-2	CASSLTTNYGYTF	TGTGCCAGCAGTTTAACTACTAACTATGGCTACACCTTC
NA	TRBD2	TRBV5-4	TRBJ2-7	CASSPAGELHEQYF	TGTGCCAGCAGCCCCGCGGGGGAGCTCCACGAGCAGTACTTC
NA	NA	TRBV4-1	TRBJ2-5	CASSQHQGTTQYF	TGCGCCAGCAGCCAACACCAGGGGACGACCCAGTACTTC
NA	NA	TRBV6-6	TRBJ2-7	CASSIGLALGEQYF	TGTGCCAGCAGTATTGGACTGGCTCTCGGCGAGCAGTACTTC
NA	TRBD2	TRBV5-1	TRBJ2-4	CASSLSSGLAFPQYF	TGCGCCAGCAGCTTATCATCGGGACTAGCGTTTCCTCAGTACTTC